Below are 13 T cell receptor beta chains sequenced from a single sample in a study of cytomegalovirus exposure and HLA in healthy donors. Primers: 60 Vbeta forward and 13 Jbeta reverse. The data were produced by immunoSEQ multiplex PCR, yet TCRdb's version contains in-frame clones alone and is incomplete. The sample gives some 110,000 clones, nearly 85% of which show up once; approximately 6.1% is in the top ten. The sequenced sample consisted of PBMCs. The receptor set was obtained from a man between 18 and 29 years old in good health and CMV-seronegative.

Comments on this clone: The same CDR3 also results from other DNA sequences found in this sample. The chain employs TRBV18 and TRBJ2-7; TRBD1 agrees at 10 bases. The J segment lost 4 bases and the V segment lost 3 bases, leaving 3 bases of the junction unmatched. The CDR3 spans 14 residues. Germline V gene sequence: CDR1 KGHSH, CDR2 LQKENI. The DNA of the CDR3 is TGTGCCAGCTCACCGCCGGGACAGGGGTACGAGCAGTACTTC. Its translation is CASSPPGQGYEQYF.

The chain joins TRBV6-4 to TRBJ2-3; 9 nucleotides align to TRBD2. CDR3 size: 14 residues. V trimming: 1 base; J trimming: 4 bases; junction bases outside the gene matches: 0. Germline V lookup: CDR1 MRHNA, CDR2 SNTAGT. CDR3 sequence (DNA): TGTGCCAGCAGTGACTTAGCGGGAGCAGATACGCAGTATTTT. Translation gives CASSDLAGADTQYF.

J is TRBJ2-1 and V is TRBV7-3; TRBD2 matches 8 bases. Germline V CDR1 and CDR2: SGHTA, FQGTGA. V trimming: 4 bases; J trimming: 5 bases; junction bases outside the gene matches: 13. The CDR3 has 17 amino acids. The CDR3 reads CASSSLGSGSVDNEQFF. CDR3 nucleotide sequence: TGTGCCAGCAGCTCCCTCGGAAGCGGGAGCGTTGACAATGAGCAGTTCTTC.

The V gene is TRBV14, the J gene TRBJ1-2, with D perhaps matching TRBD1 (5 bases). The CDR3 is 15 amino acids. With 1 base removed from V and 8 bases from J, the gap between germline ends came to 17 bases. The germline CDR1 and CDR2 sequences are SGHDN and FVKESK. CDR3 amino acids: CASSQVFPGYSGYTF. The CDR3 nucleotides read TGTGCCAGCAGCCAAGTGTTCCCAGGGTATAGCGGCTACACCTTC.

This chain links TRBV19 with TRBJ2-5; TRBD2 agrees at 11 bases. The junction had 12 bases not matched to a gene; V was cut back by 5 bases and J by 4 bases. CDR1 is LNHDA, CDR2 SQIVND, per germline (reference sequence). The CDR3 consists of 17 residues. CDR3 sequence (DNA): TGTGCCAGTAGTGCCCATGGGACTAGCGGCCGATCAGAGACCCAGTACTTC. It encodes CASSAHGTSGRSETQYF.

This clone was counted only a few times. This chain joins TRBV4-3 and TRBJ2-7; weak D call: TRBD1 (5 bases). Germline V gives CDR1 LGHNA, CDR2 YSLEER. The CDR3 runs to 14 residues. The V and J ends lost 0 bases and 6 bases respectively, with 12 bases between them. This CDR3 reads CASSQDQGVIEQYF. In DNA form, the CDR3 reads TGCGCCAGCAGCCAAGACCAAGGGGTTATCGAGCAGTACTTC.

This clone showed up just a few times. The chain couples TRBV7-9 to TRBJ2-1; D gene unclear. The V end was cut by 7 bases, the J end by 8 bases, with 6 bases between. Germline loops: CDR1 SEHNR, CDR2 FQNEAQ (reference sequence). The CDR3 has 10 residues. Written as DNA, the CDR3 is TGTGCCAGCAATCCGGATGAGCAGTTCTTC. The encoded protein is CASNPDEQFF.

The genes are TRBV4-3 and TRBJ1-5; the match to TRBD1 covers 9 bases. This CDR3 is 15 amino acids long. With V trimmed by 4 bases and J by 6 bases, 7 bases remained unmatched. Germline V lookup: CDR1 LGHNA, CDR2 YSLEER. The CDR3 protein is CASSPGTGFSQPQHF. The CDR3 DNA reads TGCGCCAGCAGCCCCGGGACAGGGTTTTCTCAGCCCCAGCATTTT.

The chain couples TRBV18 to TRBJ2-5; TRBD1 aligns across 10 bases. From germline, CDR1 is KGHSH and CDR2 LQKENI. J gave up 0 bases and V 2 bases, and 9 bases lay outside the gene matches. CDR3 size: 18 residues. The CDR3 here is CASSPGTGETTHQETQYF. DNA for the CDR3: TGTGCCAGCTCACCAGGGACAGGGGAAACGACTCACCAAGAGACCCAGTACTTC.

The gene calls are TRBV7-9 and TRBJ2-7, with D possibly being TRBD1 (6 bases). Germline loops: CDR1 SEHNR, CDR2 FQNEAQ (reference sequence). V dropped 6 bases and J dropped 2 bases, with 8 bases sitting between them. CDR3 length equals 12 residues. CDR3: CASRSGAYEQYF. The CDR3 bases are TGTGCCAGCAGGTCAGGGGCCTACGAGCAGTACTTC.

The chain couples TRBV10-3 to TRBJ1-5; 10 bases line up with TRBD1. This CDR3 is 14 amino acids long. Germline assignment: CDR1 ENHRY and CDR2 SYGVKD. Losses at the gene ends were 6 bases for V and 5 bases for J; bases not matched to a gene: 4. The CDR3 DNA is TGTGCCATCAGCGACGGACAGGGGGATCAGCCCCAGCATTTT. Translation: CAISDGQGDQPQHF.

The rearrangement uses TRBV7-2 and TRBJ2-2; D not resolved. Germline V gene data show CDR1 as SGHTA and CDR2 as FQGNSA. V lost 5 bases, J lost 2 bases, and 3 bases lay in between. CDR3 length: 12 amino acids. In DNA form, the CDR3 reads TGTGCCAGCAGCCTTAACACCGGGGAGCTGTTTTTT. Protein product: CASSLNTGELFF. The variable domain in full, with the rest retrieved from reference TRBV7-2 and TRBJ2-2, is GAGVSQSPSNKVTEKGKDVELRCDPISGHTALYWYRQSLGQGLEFLIYFQGNSAPDKSGLPSDRFSAERTGGSVSTLTIQRTQQEDSAVYLCASSLNTGELFFGEGSRLTVL.

V and J are TRBV4-1 and TRBJ2-5, with 10 bases lining up with TRBD2. The CDR3 loop spans 17 amino acids. From germline, CDR1 is MGHRA and CDR2 YSYEKL. J lost 5 bases, V lost 0 bases, and 9 bases had no gene match. CDR3 protein: CASSQERGLAGAETQYF. Written as DNA, the CDR3 is TGCGCCAGCAGCCAAGAAAGGGGTCTAGCGGGGGCCGAGACCCAGTACTTC.